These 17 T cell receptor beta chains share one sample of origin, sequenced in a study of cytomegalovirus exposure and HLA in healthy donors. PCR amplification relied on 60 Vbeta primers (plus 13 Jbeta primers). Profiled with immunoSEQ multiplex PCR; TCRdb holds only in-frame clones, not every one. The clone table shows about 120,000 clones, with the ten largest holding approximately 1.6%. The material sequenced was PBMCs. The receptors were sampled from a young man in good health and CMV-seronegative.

Here the CDR3 reads CASSIVKNTEAFF. CDR3 bases: TGTGCCAGTAGTATAGTAAAGAACACTGAAGCTTTCTTT. The chain combines TRBV19 with TRBJ1-1; D is unclear. Between the trimmed V and J ends, which lost 1 base and 1 base, there was a span of 4 bases. CDR3 length equals 13 residues. The germline V gene encodes CDR1 LNHDA and CDR2 SQIVND (reference sequence).

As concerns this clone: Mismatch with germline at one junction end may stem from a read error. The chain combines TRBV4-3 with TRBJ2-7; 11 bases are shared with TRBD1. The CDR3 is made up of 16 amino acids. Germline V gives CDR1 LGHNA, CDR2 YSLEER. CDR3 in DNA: TGCGCCAGCAGCCAAGATCTGCTCGGACCGGGACAGGGGGTTTGCTTC. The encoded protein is CASSQDLLGPGQGVCF.

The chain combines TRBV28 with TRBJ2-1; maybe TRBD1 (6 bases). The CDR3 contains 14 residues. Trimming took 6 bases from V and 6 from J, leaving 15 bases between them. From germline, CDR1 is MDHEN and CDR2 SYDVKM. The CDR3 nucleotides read TGTGCCAGCAGCGTGACAGGCAAGCCCAATGAGCAGTTCTTC. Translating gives CASSVTGKPNEQFF.

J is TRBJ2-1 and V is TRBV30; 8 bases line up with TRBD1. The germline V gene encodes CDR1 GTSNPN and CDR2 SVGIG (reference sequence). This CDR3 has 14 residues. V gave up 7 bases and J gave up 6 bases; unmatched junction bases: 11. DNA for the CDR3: TGTGCCTTGGATTCAGGGGGCTTCGGCAATGAGCAGTTCTTC. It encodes CALDSGGFGNEQFF.

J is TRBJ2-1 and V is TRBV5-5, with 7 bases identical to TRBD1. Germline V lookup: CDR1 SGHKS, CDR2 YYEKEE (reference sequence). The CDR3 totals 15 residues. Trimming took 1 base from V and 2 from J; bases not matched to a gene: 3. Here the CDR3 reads CASSLRQGPYNEQFF. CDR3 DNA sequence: TGTGCCAGCAGCTTGAGACAGGGCCCCTACAATGAGCAGTTCTTC.

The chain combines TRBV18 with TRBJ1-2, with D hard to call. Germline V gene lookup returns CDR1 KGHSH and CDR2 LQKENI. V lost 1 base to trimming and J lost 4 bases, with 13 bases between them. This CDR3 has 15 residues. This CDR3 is CASSPLGSEGYGYTF. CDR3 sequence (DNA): TGTGCCAGCTCACCACTGGGGAGTGAGGGCTATGGCTACACCTTC. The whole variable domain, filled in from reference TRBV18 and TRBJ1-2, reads NAGVMQNPRHLVRRRGQEARLRCSPMKGHSHVYWYRQLPEEGLKFMVYLQKENIIDESGMPKERFSAEFPKEGPSILRIQQVVRGDSAAYFCASSPLGSEGYGYTFGSGTRLTVV.

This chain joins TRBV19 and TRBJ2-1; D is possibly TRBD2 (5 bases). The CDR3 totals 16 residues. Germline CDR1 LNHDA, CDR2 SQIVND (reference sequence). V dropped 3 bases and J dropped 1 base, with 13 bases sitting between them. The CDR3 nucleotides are TGTGCCAGTAGTATTAGGACGGGGTCTTCCTACAATGAGCAGTTCTTC. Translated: CASSIRTGSSYNEQFF.

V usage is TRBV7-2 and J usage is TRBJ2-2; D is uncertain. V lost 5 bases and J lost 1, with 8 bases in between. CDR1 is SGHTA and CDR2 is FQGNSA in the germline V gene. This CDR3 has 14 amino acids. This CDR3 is CASSIDLNTGELFF. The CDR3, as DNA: TGTGCCAGCAGCATAGACTTGAACACCGGGGAGCTGTTTTTT.

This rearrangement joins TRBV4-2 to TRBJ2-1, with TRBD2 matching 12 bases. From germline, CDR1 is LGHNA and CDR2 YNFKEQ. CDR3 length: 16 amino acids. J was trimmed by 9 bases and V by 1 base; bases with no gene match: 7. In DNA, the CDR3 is TGTGCCAGCAGCCAAGGGGAAACTAGCGGGGGGAGTGAGCAGTTCTTC. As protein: CASSQGETSGGSEQFF.

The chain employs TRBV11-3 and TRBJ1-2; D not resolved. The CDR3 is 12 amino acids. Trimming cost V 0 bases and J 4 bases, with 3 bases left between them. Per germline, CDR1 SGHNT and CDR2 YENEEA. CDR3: CASSLDGYGYTF. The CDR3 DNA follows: TGTGCCAGCAGCTTAGACGGCTATGGCTACACCTTC.

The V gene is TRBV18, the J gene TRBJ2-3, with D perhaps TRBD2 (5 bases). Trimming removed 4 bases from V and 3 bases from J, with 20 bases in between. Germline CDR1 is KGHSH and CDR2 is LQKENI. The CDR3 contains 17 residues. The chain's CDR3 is CASSQLGPPKNTDTQYF. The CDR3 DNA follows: TGTGCCAGCTCACAACTAGGACCCCCCAAAAATACAGATACGCAGTATTTT.

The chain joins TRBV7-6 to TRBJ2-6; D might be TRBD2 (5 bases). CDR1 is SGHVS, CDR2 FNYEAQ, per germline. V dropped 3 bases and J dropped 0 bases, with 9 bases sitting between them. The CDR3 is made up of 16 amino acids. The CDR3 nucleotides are TGTGCCAGCAGCTTTGGACTTAACTCTGGGGCCAACGTCCTGACTTTC. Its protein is CASSFGLNSGANVLTF.

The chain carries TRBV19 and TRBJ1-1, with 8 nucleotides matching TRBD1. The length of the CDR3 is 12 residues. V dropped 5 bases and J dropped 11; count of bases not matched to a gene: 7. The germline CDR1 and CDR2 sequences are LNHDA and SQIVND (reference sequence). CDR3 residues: CASSRLQGGAFF. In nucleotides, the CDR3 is TGTGCCAGTAGTCGATTACAGGGGGGGGCTTTCTTT.

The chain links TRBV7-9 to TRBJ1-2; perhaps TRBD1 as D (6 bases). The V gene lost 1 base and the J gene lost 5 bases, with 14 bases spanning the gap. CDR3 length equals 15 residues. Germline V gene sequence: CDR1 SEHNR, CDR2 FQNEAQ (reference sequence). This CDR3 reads CASSLESGAGYGYTF. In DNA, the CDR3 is TGTGCCAGCAGCTTAGAGTCAGGGGCGGGTTATGGCTACACCTTC.

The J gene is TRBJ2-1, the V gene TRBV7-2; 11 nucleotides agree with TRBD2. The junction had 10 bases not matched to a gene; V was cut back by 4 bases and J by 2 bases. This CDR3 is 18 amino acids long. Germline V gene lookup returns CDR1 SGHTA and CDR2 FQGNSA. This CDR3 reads CASSSRDGLAGPYNEQFF. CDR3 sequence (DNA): TGTGCCAGCAGCTCCCGGGACGGACTAGCGGGCCCCTACAATGAGCAGTTCTTC.

The CDR3 bases are TGTGCCAGCAGTTATAGGACAGAAGAGACCCAGTACTTC. Residues: CASSYRTEETQYF. J is TRBJ2-5 and V is TRBV6-6, with D possibly TRBD1 on 6 matching bases. The V gene's germline CDR1 is MNHNY and CDR2 SVGAGI (reference sequence). Deletions cut 3 bases from V and 3 bases from J, with 8 bases between. The CDR3 consists of 13 residues.

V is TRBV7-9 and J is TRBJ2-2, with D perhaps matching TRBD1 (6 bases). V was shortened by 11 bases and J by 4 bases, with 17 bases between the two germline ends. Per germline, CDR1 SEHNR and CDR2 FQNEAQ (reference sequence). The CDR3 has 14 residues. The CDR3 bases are TGTGCCGGGGCTCCAGGGGCGAGCACCGGGGAGCTGTTTTTT. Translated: CAGAPGASTGELFF.